This T cell receptor beta chain was observed in a study of monozygotic twins with inflammatory bowel disease. For each CDR3 protein, TCRdb gives one entry from its re-call of the 5' RACE reads, without DNA. This repertoire includes about 210,000 distinct CDR3 sequences. The TCR sequence derives from a human donor with ulcerative colitis or Crohn's disease, or a healthy co-twin of an affected twin (not recorded which). The material sequenced was blood.

This CDR3 is CASGKQATSTDTQYF. This chain joins TRBV5-1 and TRBJ2-3; the D call of TRBD1 rests on TCRdb alone, since no DNA is present to check it. This CDR3 comprises 15 residues. The germline CDR1 and CDR2 sequences are SGHRS and YFSETQ.